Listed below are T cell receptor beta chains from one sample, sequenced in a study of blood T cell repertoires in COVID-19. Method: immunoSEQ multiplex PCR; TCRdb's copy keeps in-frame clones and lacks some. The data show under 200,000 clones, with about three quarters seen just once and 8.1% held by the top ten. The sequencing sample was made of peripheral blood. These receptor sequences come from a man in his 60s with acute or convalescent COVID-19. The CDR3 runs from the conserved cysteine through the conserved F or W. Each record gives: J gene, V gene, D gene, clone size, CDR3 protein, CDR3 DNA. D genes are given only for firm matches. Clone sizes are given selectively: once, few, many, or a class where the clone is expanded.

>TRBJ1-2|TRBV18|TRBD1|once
CASSPDRARDGYTF
TGTGCCAGCTCACCAGACAGGGCGAGGGATGGCTACACCTTC
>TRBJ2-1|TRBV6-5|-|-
CASSTGYYNEQFF
TGTGCCAGCAGTACAGGGTATTACAATGAGCAGTTCTTC
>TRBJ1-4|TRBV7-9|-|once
CASSLRAGESGNEKLFF
TGTGCCAGCAGCTTAAGAGCGGGAGAATCGGGTAATGAAAAACTGTTTTTT
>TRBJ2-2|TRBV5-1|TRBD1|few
CASSPNRGSATGELFF
TGCGCCAGCAGCCCGAACAGGGGTTCGGCCACCGGGGAGCTGTTTTTT
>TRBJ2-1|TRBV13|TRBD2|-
CASSSEGLAGGGEQFF
TGTGCCAGCAGCTCAGAGGGGCTAGCGGGGGGCGGTGAGCAGTTCTTC
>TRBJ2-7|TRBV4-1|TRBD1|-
CASSLFPGTDSYEQYF
TGCGCCAGCAGCCTCTTCCCCGGGACAGACTCCTACGAGCAGTACTTC
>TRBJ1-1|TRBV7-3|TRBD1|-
CASSQGTEPEAFF
TGTGCCAGCAGCCAAGGGACAGAGCCTGAAGCTTTCTTT
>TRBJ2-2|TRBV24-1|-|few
CATSDWRSNTGELFF
TGTGCCACCAGTGATTGGAGGAGTAACACCGGGGAGCTGTTTTTT
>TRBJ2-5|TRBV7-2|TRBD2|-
CASSLPAGTGETQYF
TGTGCCAGCAGCTTACCAGCGGGGACGGGGGAGACCCAGTACTTC
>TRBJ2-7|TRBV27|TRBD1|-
CASSFGQGETYEQYF
TGTGCCAGCAGTTTTGGACAGGGGGAAACCTACGAGCAGTACTTC
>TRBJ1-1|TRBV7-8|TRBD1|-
CASSSGTGEGTEAFF
TGTGCCAGCAGCTCCGGGACAGGGGAGGGCACTGAAGCTTTCTTT
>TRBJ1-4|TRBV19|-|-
CASSVRWPTNEKLFF
TGTGCCAGTAGTGTTCGATGGCCAACGAATGAAAAACTGTTTTTT
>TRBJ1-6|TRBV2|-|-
CASRLTQVDNSPLHF
TGTGCCAGCAGGCTCACACAGGTCGATAATTCACCCCTCCACTTT
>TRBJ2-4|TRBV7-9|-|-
CASSLIQPRENIQYF
TGTGCCAGCAGCTTAATCCAACCCAGGGAAAACATTCAGTACTTC
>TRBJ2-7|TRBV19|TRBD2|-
CASSMLADAYEQYF
TGTGCCAGTAGTATGCTAGCGGATGCCTACGAGCAGTACTTC
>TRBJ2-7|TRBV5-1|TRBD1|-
CASSGDRGEQYF
TGCGCCAGCAGCGGGGACAGGGGCGAGCAGTACTTC
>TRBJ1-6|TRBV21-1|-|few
CASSKDSRESSPLHF
TGTGCCAGCAGCAAAGATAGTAGAGAAAGTTCACCCCTCCACTTT
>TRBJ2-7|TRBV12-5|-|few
CASGSGLRNLHEQYF
TGTGCTAGTGGTTCGGGACTGCGAAACCTGCACGAGCAGTACTTC
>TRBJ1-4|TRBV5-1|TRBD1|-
CASSLVSGTGNEKLFF
TGCGCCAGCAGCTTGGTTTCCGGGACAGGGAACGAAAAACTGTTTTTT
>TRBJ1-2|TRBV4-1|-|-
CASSLGTPGGYTF
TGCGCCAGCAGTCTCGGGACACCTGGTGGCTACACCTTC
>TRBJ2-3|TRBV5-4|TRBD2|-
CASSSGLATDTQYF
TGTGCCAGCAGCTCGGGACTAGCAACGGATACGCAGTATTTT
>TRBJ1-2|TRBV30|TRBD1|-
CAWSRTGGPYGYTF
TGTGCCTGGAGCAGGACAGGGGGACCTTATGGCTACACCTTC
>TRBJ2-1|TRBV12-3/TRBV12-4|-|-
CASNSRSNEQFF
TGTGCCAGCAACTCTCGGAGCAATGAGCAGTTCTTC
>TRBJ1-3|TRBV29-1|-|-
CSVSSGNTIYF
TGCAGCGTGAGCTCTGGAAACACCATATATTTT
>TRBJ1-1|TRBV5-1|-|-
CASSGGQLTEAFF
TGCGCCAGCAGCGGGGGACAATTAACTGAAGCTTTCTTT
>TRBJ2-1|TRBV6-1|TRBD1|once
CASSEDGDRVVNEQFF
TGTGCCAGCAGTGAAGACGGAGACAGGGTTGTGAATGAGCAGTTCTTC
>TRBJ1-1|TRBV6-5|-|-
CASSYSDSGGTEAFF
TGTGCCAGCAGTTACTCGGACTCTGGAGGCACTGAAGCTTTCTTT
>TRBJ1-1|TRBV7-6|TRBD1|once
CASSLYDRGATEAFF
TGTGCCAGCAGCTTATACGACAGGGGGGCCACTGAAGCTTTCTTT
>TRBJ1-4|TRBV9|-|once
CASSPSGNPNEKLFF
TGTGCCAGCAGCCCCTCAGGGAATCCTAATGAAAAACTGTTTTTT
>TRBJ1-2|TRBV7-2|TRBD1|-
CASSLTGGAGYGYTF
TGTGCCAGCAGCTTGACAGGGGGCGCGGGCTATGGCTACACCTTC
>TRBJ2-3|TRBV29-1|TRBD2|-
CSVLTGGRSFTDTQYF
TGCAGCGTGCTAACGGGGGGGCGTAGCTTCACAGATACGCAGTATTTT
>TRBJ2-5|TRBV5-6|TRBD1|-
CASSTGTGQETQYF
TGTGCCAGCAGCACCGGGACAGGACAAGAGACCCAGTACTTC
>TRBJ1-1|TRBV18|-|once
CASSPVRGTEAFF
TGTGCCAGCTCACCGGTTCGGGGCACTGAAGCTTTCTTT
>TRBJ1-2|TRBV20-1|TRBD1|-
CSARGNGYTF
TGCAGTGCCAGGGGGAATGGCTACACCTTC
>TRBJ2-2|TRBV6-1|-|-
CASSEGHLPGELFF
TGTGCCAGCAGTGAGGGACATCTCCCCGGGGAGCTGTTTTTT
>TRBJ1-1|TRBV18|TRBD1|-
CASSPRQGDTEAFF
TGTGCCAGCTCACCGCGACAGGGCGACACTGAAGCTTTCTTT
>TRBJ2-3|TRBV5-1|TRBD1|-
CASSLGQGADTQYF
TGCGCCAGCAGCTTGGGGCAGGGGGCAGATACGCAGTATTTT
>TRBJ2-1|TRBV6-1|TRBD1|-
CASSEWTGVGNEQFF
TGTGCCAGCAGTGAATGGACAGGGGTGGGCAATGAGCAGTTCTTC
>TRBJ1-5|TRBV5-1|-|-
CASSEWGDRQPQHF
TGCGCCAGCAGCGAATGGGGGGACCGTCAGCCCCAGCATTTT
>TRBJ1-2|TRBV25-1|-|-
CASSEYWQGGRYGYTF
TGTGCCAGCAGTGAATATTGGCAGGGAGGGAGGTATGGCTACACCTTC
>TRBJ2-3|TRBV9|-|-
CASSVARGTDTQYF
TGTGCCAGCAGCGTAGCCAGAGGGACAGATACGCAGTATTTT
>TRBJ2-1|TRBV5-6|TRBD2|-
CASSFGSGGGEQFF
TGTGCCAGCAGCTTCGGTAGCGGGGGAGGCGAGCAGTTCTTC
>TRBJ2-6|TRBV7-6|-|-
CASSSARANVLTF
TGTGCCAGCAGCTCAGCCAGGGCCAACGTCCTGACTTTC
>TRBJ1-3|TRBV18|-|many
CASSPPGRATGNTIYF
TGTGCCAGCTCACCACCCGGCAGGGCGACTGGAAACACCATATATTTT
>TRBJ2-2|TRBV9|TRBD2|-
CASSPTSGVNTGELFF
TGTGCCAGCAGCCCTACTAGCGGGGTTAACACCGGGGAGCTGTTTTTT
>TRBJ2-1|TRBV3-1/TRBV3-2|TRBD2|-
CASSQDRLAGSWNEQFF
TGTGCCAGCAGCCAAGATAGGTTAGCGGGGAGTTGGAATGAGCAGTTCTTC
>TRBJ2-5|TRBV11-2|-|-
CASSLGGRTTQYF
TGTGCCAGCAGCTTAGGGGGCCGAACGACCCAGTACTTC